Listed below are T cell receptor beta chains from one sample, sequenced in a study of OX40 agonist ivuxolimab in advanced cancers. Sequencing was performed with immunoSEQ multiplex PCR; in TCRdb, only in-frame clones are kept and a portion is missing. This sample has nearly 65,000 clones; around 90% occur once, and the top ten carry 4% to 4.5%. This sample comprised CD4+ or CD8+ T cells sorted from blood, obtained in a trial of the OX40 agonist ivuxolimab. All receptors derive from an adult with an advanced solid tumor such as melanoma, head and neck, liver or kidney cancer. Each CDR3 is given with its conserved first and last residue. A clone size is listed for some rows: how often the clone was seen (once, few, many), or a class if it is expanded.

J gene	V gene	clone size	CDR3 protein
TRBJ1-5	TRBV19	NA	CASSTDRYQPQHF
TRBJ2-7	TRBV30	NA	CAWTTSYLDEQYF
TRBJ1-4	TRBV27	NA	CASTTTGGGEKLFF
TRBJ2-2	TRBV4-1	NA	CASSLQLQGDTGELFF
TRBJ2-1	TRBV13	few	CASSPPGVAYNEQFF
TRBJ1-2	TRBV19	NA	CASSIINYGYTF
TRBJ1-6	TRBV7-2	NA	CASSLDRPSPLHF
TRBJ2-1	TRBV28	NA	CASSPGQADNEQFF
TRBJ2-7	TRBV4-1	NA	CASSQTSGASYEQYF
TRBJ1-1	TRBV5-5	NA	CASSLYAGQLNTEAFF
TRBJ2-3	TRBV27	NA	CASSFWSASSTPSTDTQYF
TRBJ2-5	TRBV27	few	CASSVTGAGPRVGETQYF
TRBJ2-7	TRBV6-5	NA	CASSQRGRMTYEQYF
TRBJ2-2	TRBV15	NA	CATSRESYERGPNTGELFF
TRBJ2-1	TRBV2	NA	CASSVTFPNEQFF
TRBJ2-6	TRBV19	NA	CASSHGLNQQGIYGANVLTF
TRBJ2-1	TRBV7-9	NA	CASSSSPGTGLDEQFF
TRBJ1-1	TRBV14	NA	CASSQGGYAEAFF
TRBJ1-6	TRBV5-6	NA	CASTFGAAQYDSPLHF
TRBJ1-5	TRBV27	NA	CASSLARGGQPQHF
TRBJ1-2	TRBV10-3	NA	CAISESGSEEGDFRGYTF
TRBJ1-3	TRBV15	NA	CATSAGNTIYF
TRBJ1-1	TRBV6-1	NA	CASLKAEWNTEAFF
TRBJ2-7	TRBV30	NA	CAWSNRPMAGNYEQYF
TRBJ2-3	TRBV7-2	NA	CASSPYAGFGDTQYF
TRBJ1-6	TRBV7-3	NA	CASSLGQGYSPLHF
TRBJ2-3	TRBV5-4	NA	CASNHLGTQYF
TRBJ1-1	TRBV5-6	NA	CASSLGPGSYTEAFF
TRBJ2-2	TRBV7-6	NA	CASSFGGSGELFF
TRBJ1-4	TRBV6-1	NA	CASSELMGGKGKLFF
TRBJ2-3	TRBV9	NA	CASSVGLAGGTDTQYF
TRBJ1-1	TRBV7-9	NA	CASSSLQGKDTEAFF
TRBJ1-3	TRBV7-8	NA	CASSLDTGPSRNTIYF
TRBJ2-7	TRBV4-2	NA	CASNDGTGPYEQYF
TRBJ2-1	TRBV7-3	NA	CASSLMGGTGVYNEQFF
TRBJ2-7	TRBV28	NA	CASSLGGRVGYEQYF
TRBJ2-7	TRBV5-4	NA	CASSSGEKPYEQYF
TRBJ2-1	TRBV9	NA	CASSTETGTNEQFF
TRBJ2-5	TRBV4-1	NA	CASRDSNQETQYF
TRBJ2-7	TRBV28	NA	CASSPPLVTGDLTYEQYF
TRBJ2-7	TRBV28	NA	CASSDSLSYEQYF
TRBJ2-3	TRBV10-2	NA	CASSEMGGTDTQYF
TRBJ2-2	TRBV30	NA	CAWSVGGPNTGELFF
TRBJ2-7	TRBV7-9	NA	CASSPGLALIYEQYF
TRBJ1-3	TRBV30	NA	CAWSGGNTIYF
TRBJ2-3	TRBV27	NA	CASRGITDTQYF
TRBJ2-1	TRBV4-3	NA	CASSQDRTSGPYNEQFF
TRBJ2-5	TRBV29-1	NA	CSVDTDRGFVGETQYF
TRBJ1-4	TRBV5-6	NA	CASSGQDPATNEKLFF
TRBJ2-1	TRBV29-1	NA	CSVHGLAASTYNEQFF
TRBJ1-2	TRBV28	NA	CASSLYPPTGAGHGYTF
TRBJ2-1	TRBV30	NA	CAWSLFPPGGLYNEQFF